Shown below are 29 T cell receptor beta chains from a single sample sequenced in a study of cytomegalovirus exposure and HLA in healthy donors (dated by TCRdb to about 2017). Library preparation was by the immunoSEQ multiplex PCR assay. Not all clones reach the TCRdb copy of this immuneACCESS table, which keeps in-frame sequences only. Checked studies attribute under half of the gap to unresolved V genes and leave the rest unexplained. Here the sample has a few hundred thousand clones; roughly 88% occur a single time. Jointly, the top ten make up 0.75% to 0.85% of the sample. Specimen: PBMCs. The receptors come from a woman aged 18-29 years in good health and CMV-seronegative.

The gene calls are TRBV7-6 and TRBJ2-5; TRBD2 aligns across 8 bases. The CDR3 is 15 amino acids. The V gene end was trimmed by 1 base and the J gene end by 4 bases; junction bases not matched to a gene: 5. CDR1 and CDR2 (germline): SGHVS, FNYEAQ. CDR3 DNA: TGTGCCAGCAGCTTAGAGGGACTAGTACTAGAGACCCAGTACTTC. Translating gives CASSLEGLVLETQYF.

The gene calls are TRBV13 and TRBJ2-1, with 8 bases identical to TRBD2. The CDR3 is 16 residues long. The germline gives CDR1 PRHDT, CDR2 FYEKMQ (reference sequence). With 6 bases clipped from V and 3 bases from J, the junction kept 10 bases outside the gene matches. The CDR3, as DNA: TGTGCCAGCAGGCTAGCGGGTATAGGAGGCTACAATGAGCAGTTCTTC. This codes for CASRLAGIGGYNEQFF.

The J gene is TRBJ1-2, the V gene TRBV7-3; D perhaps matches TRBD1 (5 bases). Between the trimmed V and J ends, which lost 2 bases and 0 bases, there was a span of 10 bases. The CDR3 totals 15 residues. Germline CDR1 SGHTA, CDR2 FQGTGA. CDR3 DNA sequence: TGTGCCAGCAGCTTAGGAACGGGGGCTAACTATGGCTACACCTTC. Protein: CASSLGTGANYGYTF.

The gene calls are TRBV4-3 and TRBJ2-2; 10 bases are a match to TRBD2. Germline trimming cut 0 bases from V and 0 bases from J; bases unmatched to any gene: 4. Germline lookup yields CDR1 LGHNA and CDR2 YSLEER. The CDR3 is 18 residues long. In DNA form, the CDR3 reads TGCGCCAGCAGCCAAGATTGGACTAGCGGAGCGAACACCGGGGAGCTGTTTTTT. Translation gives CASSQDWTSGANTGELFF.

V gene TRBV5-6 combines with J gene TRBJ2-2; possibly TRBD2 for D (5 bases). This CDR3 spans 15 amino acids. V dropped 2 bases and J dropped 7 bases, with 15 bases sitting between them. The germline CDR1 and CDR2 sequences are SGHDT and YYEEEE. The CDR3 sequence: CASSFFGIRLGELFF. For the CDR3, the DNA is TGTGCCAGCAGCTTCTTCGGGATACGCCTCGGGGAGCTGTTTTTT.

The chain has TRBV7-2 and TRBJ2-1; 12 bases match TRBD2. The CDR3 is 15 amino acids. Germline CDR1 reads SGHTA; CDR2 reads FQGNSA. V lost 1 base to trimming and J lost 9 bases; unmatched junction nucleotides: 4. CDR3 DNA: TGTGCCAGCAGCTTAGGCCTAGCGGGAGGGGCTGAGCAGTTCTTC. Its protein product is CASSLGLAGGAEQFF.

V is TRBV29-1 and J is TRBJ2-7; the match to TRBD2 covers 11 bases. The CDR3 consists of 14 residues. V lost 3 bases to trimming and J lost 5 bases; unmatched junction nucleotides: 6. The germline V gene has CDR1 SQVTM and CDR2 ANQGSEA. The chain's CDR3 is CSVDLAGGVDEQYF. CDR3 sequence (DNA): TGCAGCGTTGACCTAGCGGGAGGAGTAGACGAGCAGTACTTC.

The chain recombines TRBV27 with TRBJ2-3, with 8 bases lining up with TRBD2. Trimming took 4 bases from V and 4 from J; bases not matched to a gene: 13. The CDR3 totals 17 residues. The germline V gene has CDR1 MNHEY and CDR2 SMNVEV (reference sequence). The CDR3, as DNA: TGTGCCAGCAGTTCCCCCACTAAGAGCGGGAGTGCAGATACGCAGTATTTT. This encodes CASSSPTKSGSADTQYF.

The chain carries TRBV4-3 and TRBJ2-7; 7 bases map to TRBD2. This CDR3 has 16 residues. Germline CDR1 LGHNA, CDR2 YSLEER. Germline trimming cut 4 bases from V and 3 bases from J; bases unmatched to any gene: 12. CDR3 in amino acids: CASSRTSAGPFYEQYF. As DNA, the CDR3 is TGCGCCAGCAGCCGGACTAGTGCGGGACCGTTCTACGAGCAGTACTTC.

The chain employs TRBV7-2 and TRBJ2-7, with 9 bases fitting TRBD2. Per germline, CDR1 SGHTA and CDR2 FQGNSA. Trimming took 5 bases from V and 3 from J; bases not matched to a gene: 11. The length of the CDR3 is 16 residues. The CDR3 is CASSPIGREGLYEQYF. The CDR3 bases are TGTGCCAGCAGCCCTATAGGGCGGGAGGGCCTCTACGAGCAGTACTTC. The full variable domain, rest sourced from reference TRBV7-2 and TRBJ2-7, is GAGVSQSPSNKVTEKGKDVELRCDPISGHTALYWYRQSLGQGLEFLIYFQGNSAPDKSGLPSDRFSAERTGGSVSTLTIQRTQQEDSAVYLCASSPIGREGLYEQYFGPGTRLTVT.

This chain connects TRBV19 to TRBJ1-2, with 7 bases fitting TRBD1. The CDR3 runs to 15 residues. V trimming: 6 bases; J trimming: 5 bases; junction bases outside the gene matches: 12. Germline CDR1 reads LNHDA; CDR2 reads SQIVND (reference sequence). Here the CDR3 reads CASSLWDSPLYGYTF. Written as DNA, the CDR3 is TGTGCCAGTAGCCTCTGGGACAGCCCCTTATATGGCTACACCTTC.

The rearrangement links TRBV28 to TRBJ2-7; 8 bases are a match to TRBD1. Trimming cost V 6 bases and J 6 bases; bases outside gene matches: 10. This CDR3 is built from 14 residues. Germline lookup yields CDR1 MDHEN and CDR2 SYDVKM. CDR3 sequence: CASRTKRTGSEQYF. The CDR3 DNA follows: TGTGCCAGCAGAACTAAGAGGACAGGGAGCGAGCAGTACTTC.

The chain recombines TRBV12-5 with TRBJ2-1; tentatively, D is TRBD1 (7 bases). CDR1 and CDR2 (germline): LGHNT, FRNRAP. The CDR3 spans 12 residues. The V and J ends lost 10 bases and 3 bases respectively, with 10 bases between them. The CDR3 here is CATGGNYNEQFF. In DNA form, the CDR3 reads TGTGCTACAGGGGGGAACTACAATGAGCAGTTCTTC. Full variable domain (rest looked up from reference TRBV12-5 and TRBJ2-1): DARVTQTPRHKVTEMGQEVTMRCQPILGHNTVFWYRQTMMQGLELLAYFRNRAPLDDSGMPKDRFSAEMPDATLATLKIQPSEPRDSAVYFCATGGNYNEQFFGPGTRLTVL.

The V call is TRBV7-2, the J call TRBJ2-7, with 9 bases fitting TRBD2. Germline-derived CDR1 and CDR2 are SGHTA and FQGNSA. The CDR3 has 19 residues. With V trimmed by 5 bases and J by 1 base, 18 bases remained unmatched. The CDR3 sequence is CASSPLGLAGLKGSYEQYF. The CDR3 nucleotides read TGTGCCAGCAGCCCCCTCGGGCTAGCGGGATTAAAAGGGTCCTACGAGCAGTACTTC. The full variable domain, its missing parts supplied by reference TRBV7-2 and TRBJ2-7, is GAGVSQSPSNKVTEKGKDVELRCDPISGHTALYWYRQSLGQGLEFLIYFQGNSAPDKSGLPSDRFSAERTGGSVSTLTIQRTQQEDSAVYLCASSPLGLAGLKGSYEQYFGPGTRLTVT.

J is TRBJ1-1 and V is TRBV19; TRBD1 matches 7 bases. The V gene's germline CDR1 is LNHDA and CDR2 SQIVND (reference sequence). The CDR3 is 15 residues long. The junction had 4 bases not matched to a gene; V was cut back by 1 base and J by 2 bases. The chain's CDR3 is CASSIGGTVNTEAFF. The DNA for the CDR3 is TGTGCCAGTAGTATAGGGGGGACAGTAAACACTGAAGCTTTCTTT.

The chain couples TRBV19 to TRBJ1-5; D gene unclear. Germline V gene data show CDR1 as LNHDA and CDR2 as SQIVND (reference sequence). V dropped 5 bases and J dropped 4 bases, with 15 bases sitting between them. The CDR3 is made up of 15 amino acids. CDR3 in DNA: TGTGCCAGTAGTGACCCCGGAGGCGTGAATCAGCCCCAGCATTTT. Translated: CASSDPGGVNQPQHF.

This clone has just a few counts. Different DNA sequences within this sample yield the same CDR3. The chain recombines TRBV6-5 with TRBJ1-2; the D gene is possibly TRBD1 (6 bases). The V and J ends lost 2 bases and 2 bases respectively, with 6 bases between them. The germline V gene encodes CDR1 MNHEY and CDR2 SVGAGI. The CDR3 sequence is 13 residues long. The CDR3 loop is CASSYDRNYGYTF. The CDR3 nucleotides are TGTGCCAGCAGTTACGACAGGAACTATGGCTACACCTTC.

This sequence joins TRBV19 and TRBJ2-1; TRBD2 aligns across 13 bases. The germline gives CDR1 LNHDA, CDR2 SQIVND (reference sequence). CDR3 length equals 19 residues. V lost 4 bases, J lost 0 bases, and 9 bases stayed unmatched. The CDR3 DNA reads TGTGCCAGTAGTAGTAGGGGACTAGCGGGGCTGAGCTCCTACAATGAGCAGTTCTTC. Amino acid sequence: CASSSRGLAGLSSYNEQFF.

The CDR3 nucleotides read TGTGCCAGCAGACCGACAGGGATCGGTACGCAGTATTTT. Amino acids: CASRPTGIGTQYF. This chain uses TRBV28 with TRBJ2-3, with 7 bases lining up with TRBD1. In germline, CDR1 is MDHEN, CDR2 SYDVKM. This CDR3 is 13 amino acids long. The V gene end was trimmed by 6 bases and the J gene end by 8 bases; junction bases not matched to a gene: 8.

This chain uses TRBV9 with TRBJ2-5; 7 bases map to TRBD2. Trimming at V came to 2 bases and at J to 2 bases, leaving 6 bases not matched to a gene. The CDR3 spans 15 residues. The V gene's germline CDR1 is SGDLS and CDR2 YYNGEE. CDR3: CASSVGGTQQETQYF. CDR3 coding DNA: TGTGCCAGCAGCGTCGGGGGGACCCAACAAGAGACCCAGTACTTC.

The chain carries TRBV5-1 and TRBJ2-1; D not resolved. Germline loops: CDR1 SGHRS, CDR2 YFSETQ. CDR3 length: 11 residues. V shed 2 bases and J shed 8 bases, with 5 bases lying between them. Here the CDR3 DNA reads TGCGCCAGCAGCTTTGGAGATGAGCAGTTCTTC. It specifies CASSFGDEQFF.

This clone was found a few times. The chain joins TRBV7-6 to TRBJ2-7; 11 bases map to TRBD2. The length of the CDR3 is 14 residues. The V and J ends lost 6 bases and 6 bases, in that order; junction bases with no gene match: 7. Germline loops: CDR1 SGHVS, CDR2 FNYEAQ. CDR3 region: CASSELAGEGEQYF. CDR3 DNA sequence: TGTGCCAGCAGTGAACTAGCGGGAGAGGGCGAGCAGTACTTC.

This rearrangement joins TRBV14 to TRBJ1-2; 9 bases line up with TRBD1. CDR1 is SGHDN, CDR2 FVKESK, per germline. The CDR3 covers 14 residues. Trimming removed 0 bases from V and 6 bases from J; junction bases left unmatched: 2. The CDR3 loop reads CASSQDRTGDGYTF. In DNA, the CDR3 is TGTGCCAGCAGCCAAGACAGGACAGGGGATGGCTACACCTTC.

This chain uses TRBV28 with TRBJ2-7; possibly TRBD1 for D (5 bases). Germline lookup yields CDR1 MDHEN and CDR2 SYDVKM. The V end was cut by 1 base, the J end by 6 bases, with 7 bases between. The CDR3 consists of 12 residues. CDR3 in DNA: TGTGCCAGCAGTTTATTGGGGCCCGAGCAGTACTTC. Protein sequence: CASSLLGPEQYF. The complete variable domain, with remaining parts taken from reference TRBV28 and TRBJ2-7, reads DVKVTQSSRYLVKRTGEKVFLECVQDMDHENMFWYRQDPGLGLRLIYFSYDVKMKEKGDIPEGYSVSREKKERFSLILESASTNQTSMYLCASSLLGPEQYFGPGTRLTVT.

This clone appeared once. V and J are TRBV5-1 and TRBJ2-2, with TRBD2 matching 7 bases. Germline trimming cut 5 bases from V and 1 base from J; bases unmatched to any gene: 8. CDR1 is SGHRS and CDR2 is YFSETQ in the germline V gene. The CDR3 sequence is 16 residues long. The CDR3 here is CASRRSGIENTGELFF. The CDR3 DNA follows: TGCGCCAGCAGACGCAGCGGGATAGAGAACACCGGGGAGCTGTTTTTT.

The CDR3 DNA reads TGTGCCAGCAGTGATGCAGGTGGGAGGGTTTACGAGCAGTACTTC. This sequence encodes CASSDAGGRVYEQYF. The V call is TRBV2, the J call TRBJ2-7, with 7 bases that match TRBD2. Germline CDR1 and CDR2: SNHLY and FYNNEI. The CDR3 runs to 15 residues. The trim removed 3 bases at V and 4 bases at J, leaving 9 bases unmatched.

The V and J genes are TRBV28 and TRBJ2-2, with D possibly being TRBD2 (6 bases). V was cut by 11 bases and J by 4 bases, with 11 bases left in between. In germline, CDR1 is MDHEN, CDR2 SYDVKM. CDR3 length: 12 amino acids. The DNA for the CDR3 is TGTGCCGCAGACGGGGGCACCGGGGAGCTGTTTTTT. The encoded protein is CAADGGTGELFF.

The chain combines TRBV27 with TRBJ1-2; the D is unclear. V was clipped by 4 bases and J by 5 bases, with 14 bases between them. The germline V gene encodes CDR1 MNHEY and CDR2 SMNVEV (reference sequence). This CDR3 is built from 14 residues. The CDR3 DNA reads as TGTGCCAGCAGTTCCCACCCACAGCTTTATGGCTACACCTTC. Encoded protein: CASSSHPQLYGYTF.

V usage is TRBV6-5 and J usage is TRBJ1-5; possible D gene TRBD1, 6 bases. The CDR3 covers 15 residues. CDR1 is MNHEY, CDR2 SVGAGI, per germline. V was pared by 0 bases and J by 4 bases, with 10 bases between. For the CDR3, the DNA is TGTGCCAGCAGTTACTCGCCGGGACATAATCAGCCCCAGCATTTT. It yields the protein CASSYSPGHNQPQHF.